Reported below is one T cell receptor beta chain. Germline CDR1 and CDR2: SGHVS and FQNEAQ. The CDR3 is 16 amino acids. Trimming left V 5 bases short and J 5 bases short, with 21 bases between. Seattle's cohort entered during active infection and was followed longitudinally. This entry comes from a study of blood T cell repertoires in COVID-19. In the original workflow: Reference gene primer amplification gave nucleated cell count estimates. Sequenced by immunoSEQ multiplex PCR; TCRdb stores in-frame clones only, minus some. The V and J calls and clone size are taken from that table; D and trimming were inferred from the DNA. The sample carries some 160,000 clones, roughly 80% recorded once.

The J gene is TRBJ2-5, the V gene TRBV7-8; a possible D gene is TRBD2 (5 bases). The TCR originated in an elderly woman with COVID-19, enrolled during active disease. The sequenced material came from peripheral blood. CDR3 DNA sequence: TGTGCCAGCAGCCCTTTCGGGGTCCAAATCCAGGAGACCCAGTACTTC. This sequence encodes CASSPFGVQIQETQYF.